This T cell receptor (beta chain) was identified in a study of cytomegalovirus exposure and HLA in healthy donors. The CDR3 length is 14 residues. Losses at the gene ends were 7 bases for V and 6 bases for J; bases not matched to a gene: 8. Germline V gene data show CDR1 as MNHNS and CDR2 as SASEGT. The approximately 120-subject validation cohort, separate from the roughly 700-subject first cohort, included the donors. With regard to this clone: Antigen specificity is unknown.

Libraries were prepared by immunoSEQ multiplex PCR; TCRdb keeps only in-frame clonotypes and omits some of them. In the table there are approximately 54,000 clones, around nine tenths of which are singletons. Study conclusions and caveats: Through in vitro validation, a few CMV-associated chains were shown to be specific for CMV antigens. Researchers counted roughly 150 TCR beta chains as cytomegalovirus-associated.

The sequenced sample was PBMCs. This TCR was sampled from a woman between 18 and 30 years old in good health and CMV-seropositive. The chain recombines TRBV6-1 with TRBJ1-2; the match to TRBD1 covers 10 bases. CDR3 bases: TGTGCCAGCACCCAGCCCGGGACAGGGGATGGCTACACCTTC. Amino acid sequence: CASTQPGTGDGYTF.